A single sample is the source of the 17 T cell receptor beta chains below, sequenced in a study of blood T cell repertoires in COVID-19. Clones were sequenced by immunoSEQ multiplex PCR, and TCRdb holds only the in-frame ones, with some missing. The sample includes tens of thousands of clones, approximately 86% of them seen just once. What was sequenced was peripheral blood. The receptors derive from a male donor with acute or convalescent COVID-19.

This clone came up once. The V and J genes are TRBV28 and TRBJ1-2, with D unclear. V lost 6 bases and J 4 bases, leaving 18 bases between the germline ends. Germline CDR1 MDHEN, CDR2 SYDVKM. CDR3 length equals 15 residues. The CDR3 sequence: CASSLGGQVGYGYTF. The CDR3 DNA sequence: TGTGCCAGCAGCCTGGGAGGCCAGGTGGGCTATGGCTACACCTTC.

This clone was detected only a few times. The chain is built from TRBV13 and TRBJ1-1; 8 nucleotides align to TRBD1. This CDR3 spans 16 amino acids. Germline V lookup: CDR1 PRHDT, CDR2 FYEKMQ (reference sequence). With 0 bases clipped from V and 1 base from J, the junction kept 4 bases outside the gene matches. Written as DNA, the CDR3 is TGTGCCAGCAGCTTAGGAGACAGGGGAGGGAACACTGAAGCTTTCTTT. The encoded protein is CASSLGDRGGNTEAFF. Drawing the rest from reference TRBV13 and TRBJ1-1, the complete variable domain is AAGVIQSPRHLIKEKRETATLKCYPIPRHDTVYWYQQGPGQDPQFLISFYEKMQSDKGSIPDRFSAQQFSDYHSELNMSSLELGDSALYFCASSLGDRGGNTEAFFGQGTRLTVV.

This chain uses TRBV5-1 with TRBJ2-2, with 7 bases lining up with TRBD1. CDR1 SGHRS and CDR2 YFSETQ come from the germline V gene. This CDR3 is built from 15 residues. The V and J ends lost 3 bases and 6 bases, in that order; junction bases with no gene match: 8. CDR3 DNA: TGCGCCAGCAGCTCGACAGGGCTAGCCTCCGGGGAGCTGTTTTTT. It encodes CASSSTGLASGELFF.

The CDR3 is CASRDRGAGEKLFF. The DNA for the CDR3 is TGTGCCAGCAGAGACAGGGGCGCGGGTGAAAAACTGTTTTTT. The chain uses TRBV6-5 and TRBJ1-4; 8 bases map to TRBD1. This CDR3 has 14 residues. Trimming cost V 6 bases and J 7 bases; bases outside gene matches: 7. Germline CDR1 and CDR2: MNHEY and SVGAGI.

The rearrangement links TRBV6-5 to TRBJ1-5; 8 bases line up with TRBD1. Per germline, CDR1 MNHEY and CDR2 SVGAGI. CDR3 length: 14 amino acids. J gave up 5 bases and V 5 bases, and 5 bases lay outside the gene matches. CDR3 DNA sequence: TGTGCCAGCAGTAGAGGACAGGGTGATCAGCCCCAGCATTTT. Protein sequence: CASSRGQGDQPQHF.

The rearrangement uses TRBV29-1 and TRBJ1-3; weak D call: TRBD1 (6 bases). V shed 7 bases and J shed 2 bases, with 15 bases lying between them. Germline values: CDR1 SQVTM, CDR2 ANQGSEA. The CDR3 has 14 amino acids. The CDR3: CSALDSLPGNTIYF. CDR3 DNA sequence: TGCAGCGCCCTGGACAGCCTTCCTGGAAACACCATATATTTT.

V is TRBV2 and J is TRBJ1-5, with no clear D. Germline V gene data show CDR1 as SNHLY and CDR2 as FYNNEI. Trimming removed 4 bases at V and 10 bases at J, with 14 bases between. This CDR3 comprises 13 residues. Here the CDR3 DNA reads TGTGCCAGCAGTGTGGAGACTGGCGGCCCCCAGCATTTT. It yields the protein CASSVETGGPQHF.

CDR3: CSVDRVNEQFF. Here the CDR3 DNA reads TGCAGCGTGGACAGGGTGAATGAGCAGTTCTTC. The chain carries TRBV29-1 and TRBJ2-1, with TRBD1 matching over 8 bases. V shed 6 bases and J 7 bases; nucleotides not matched to a gene: 2. Germline V gene data show CDR1 as SQVTM and CDR2 as ANQGSEA. The CDR3 has 11 amino acids.

The chain recombines TRBV18 with TRBJ1-4, with D possibly TRBD1 on 6 matching bases. V dropped 5 bases and J dropped 1 base, with 14 bases sitting between them. Looked up from germline, CDR1 is KGHSH and CDR2 is LQKENI. The CDR3 is 16 residues long. For the CDR3, the DNA is TGTGCCAGCTCAGCTAACAGGGATGGAACTAATGAAAAACTGTTTTTT. It encodes CASSANRDGTNEKLFF.

The chain uses TRBV24-1 and TRBJ2-3; D is possibly TRBD2 (6 bases). Germline V lookup: CDR1 KGHDR, CDR2 SFDVKD. Trimming left V 9 bases short and J 0 bases short, with 9 bases between. The CDR3 extends over 13 amino acids. The CDR3, as DNA: TGTGCCACCGGCGGGGCAAGCACAGATACGCAGTATTTT. Its protein product is CATGGASTDTQYF.

Comment on this clone: Mismatch with germline at one junction end may stem from a read error. The chain is built from TRBV28 and TRBJ1-2; TRBD1 matches at 7 bases. The CDR3 totals 12 residues. The V gene's germline CDR1 is MDHEN and CDR2 SYDVKM. The CDR3 region is CASSSQTGTMAF. The CDR3 DNA reads as TGTGCCAGCAGCTCCCAGACAGGGACAATGGCCTTC.

The chain carries TRBV19 and TRBJ2-7; 7 bases align to TRBD2. The V segment lost 6 bases and the J segment 4 bases; nucleotides outside the gene matches: 6. This CDR3 spans 13 amino acids. Germline CDR1 reads LNHDA; CDR2 reads SQIVND (reference sequence). The CDR3 here is CASSGKRGYEQYF. The CDR3 DNA reads as TGTGCCAGTAGCGGGAAGCGGGGATACGAGCAGTACTTC.

This sequence joins TRBV11-2 and TRBJ2-4, with 7 bases matching TRBD1. CDR1 SGHAT and CDR2 FQNNGV come from the germline V gene. CDR3 length: 17 amino acids. V was pared by 1 base and J by 0 bases, with 6 bases of the junction left unmatched. The CDR3 here is CASSLGHQGVAKNIQYF. CDR3 coding DNA: TGTGCCAGCAGCTTAGGGCACCAGGGGGTAGCCAAAAACATTCAGTACTTC.

This clone is a singleton in its sample. This chain joins TRBV10-3 and TRBJ2-5; the match to TRBD2 covers 8 bases. With 6 bases clipped from V and 3 bases from J, the junction kept 9 bases outside the gene matches. CDR1 is ENHRY, CDR2 SYGVKD, per germline. The CDR3 is 15 amino acids. The CDR3 here is CAISEPGGAKETQYF. CDR3 in DNA: TGTGCCATCAGCGAACCCGGGGGGGCCAAAGAGACCCAGTACTTC.

Worth noting for this clone: Other DNA sequences in the sample encode the same CDR3. The V gene is TRBV5-1, the J gene TRBJ1-1; D possibly corresponds to TRBD1 (6 bases). The V gene's germline CDR1 is SGHRS and CDR2 YFSETQ. This CDR3 contains 14 residues. The V end lost 0 bases, the J end lost 2 bases, and 8 bases lay between the germline ends. The DNA for the CDR3 is TGCGCCAGCAGCTTGGCTGGGGGCAACACTGAAGCTTTCTTT. It encodes CASSLAGGNTEAFF.

The V call is TRBV6-5, the J call TRBJ2-3; 8 nucleotides match TRBD2. The germline gives CDR1 MNHEY, CDR2 SVGAGI. With 7 bases clipped from V and 6 bases from J, the junction kept 9 bases outside the gene matches. CDR3 size: 14 residues. This CDR3 is CASTRGGLGDTQYF. The CDR3 coding sequence is TGTGCCAGCACCCGGGGGGGCCTAGGGGATACGCAGTATTTT.

The rearrangement links TRBV24-1 to TRBJ1-3; D remains ambiguous. The CDR3 loop spans 14 amino acids. Trimming stripped 4 bases from V and 2 bases from J, with 8 bases between. Germline V gene data show CDR1 as KGHDR and CDR2 as SFDVKD. The CDR3 reads CATSEGGPGNTIYF. CDR3 nucleotides: TGTGCCACCAGTGAAGGAGGGCCTGGAAACACCATATATTTT.